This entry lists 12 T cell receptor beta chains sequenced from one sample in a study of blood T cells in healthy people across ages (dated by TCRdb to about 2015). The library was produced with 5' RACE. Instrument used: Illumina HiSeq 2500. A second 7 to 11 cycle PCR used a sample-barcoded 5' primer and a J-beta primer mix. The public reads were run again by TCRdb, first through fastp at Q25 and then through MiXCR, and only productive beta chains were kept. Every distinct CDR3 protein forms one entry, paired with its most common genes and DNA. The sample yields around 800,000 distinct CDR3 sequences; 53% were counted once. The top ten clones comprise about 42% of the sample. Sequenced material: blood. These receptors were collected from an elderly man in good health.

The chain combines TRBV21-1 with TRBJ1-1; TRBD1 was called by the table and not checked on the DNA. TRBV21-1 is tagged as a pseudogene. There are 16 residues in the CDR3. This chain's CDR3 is CASRQQGDEANTEAFF. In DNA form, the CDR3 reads TGTGCCAGCAGACAACAGGGGGACGAAGCGAACACTGAAGCTTTCTTT.

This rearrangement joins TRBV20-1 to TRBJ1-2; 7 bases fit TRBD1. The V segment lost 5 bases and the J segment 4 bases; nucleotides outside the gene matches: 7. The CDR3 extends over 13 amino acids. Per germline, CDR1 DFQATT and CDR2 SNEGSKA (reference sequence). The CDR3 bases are TGCAGTGCTCATAGGGGGCAGATCTATGGCTACACCTTC. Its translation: CSAHRGQIYGYTF.

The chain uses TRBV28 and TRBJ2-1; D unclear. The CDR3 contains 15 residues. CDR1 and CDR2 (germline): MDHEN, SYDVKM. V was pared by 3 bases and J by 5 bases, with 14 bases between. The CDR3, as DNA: TGTGCCAGCAGTTTTTTCCCCCTAAAGAACAATGAGCAGTTCTTC. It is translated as CASSFFPLKNNEQFF.

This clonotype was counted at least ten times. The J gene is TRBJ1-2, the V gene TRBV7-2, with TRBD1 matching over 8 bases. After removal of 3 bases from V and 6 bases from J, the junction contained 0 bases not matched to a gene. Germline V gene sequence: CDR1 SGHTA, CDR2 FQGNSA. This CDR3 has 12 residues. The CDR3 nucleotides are TGTGCCAGCAGCTTGACAGGGGATGGCTACACCTTC. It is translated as CASSLTGDGYTF.

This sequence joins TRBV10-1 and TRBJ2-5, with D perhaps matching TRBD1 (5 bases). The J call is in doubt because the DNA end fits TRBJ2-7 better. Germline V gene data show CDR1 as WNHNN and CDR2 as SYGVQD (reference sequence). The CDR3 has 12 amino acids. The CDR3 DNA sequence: TGCGCCAGCAGTGAGTCTAGGGGCGAGCAGTACTTC. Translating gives CASSESRGEQYF.

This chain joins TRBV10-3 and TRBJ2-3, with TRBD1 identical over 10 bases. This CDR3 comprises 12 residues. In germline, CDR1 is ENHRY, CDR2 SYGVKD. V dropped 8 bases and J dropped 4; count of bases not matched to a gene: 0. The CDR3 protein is CAIGQGADTQYF. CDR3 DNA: TGTGCCATCGGACAGGGGGCAGATACGCAGTATTTT.

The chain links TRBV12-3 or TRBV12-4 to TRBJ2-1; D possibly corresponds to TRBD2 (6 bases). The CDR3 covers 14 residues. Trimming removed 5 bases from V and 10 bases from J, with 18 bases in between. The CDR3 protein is CASSGLLQSGEQFF. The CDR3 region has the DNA TGTGCCAGCAGTGGACTACTCCAATCGGGAGAGCAGTTCTTC.

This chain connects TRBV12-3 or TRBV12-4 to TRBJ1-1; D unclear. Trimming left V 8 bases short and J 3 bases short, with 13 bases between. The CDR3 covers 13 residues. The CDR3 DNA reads TGTGCCAGCCGCACGGACGGTTACACTGAAGCTTTCTTT. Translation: CASRTDGYTEAFF.

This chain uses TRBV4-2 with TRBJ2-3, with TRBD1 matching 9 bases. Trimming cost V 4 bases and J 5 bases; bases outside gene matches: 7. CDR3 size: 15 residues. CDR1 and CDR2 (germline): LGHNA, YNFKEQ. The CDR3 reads CASSPRDREGDTQYF. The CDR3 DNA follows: TGTGCCAGCAGCCCCCGGGACAGGGAAGGAGATACGCAGTATTTT.

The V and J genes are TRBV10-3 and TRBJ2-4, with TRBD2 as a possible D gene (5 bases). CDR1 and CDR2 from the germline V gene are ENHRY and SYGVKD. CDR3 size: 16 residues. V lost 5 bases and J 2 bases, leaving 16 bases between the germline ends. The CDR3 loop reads CAISPSGAYTKNIQYF. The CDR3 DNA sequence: TGTGCCATCAGTCCCAGCGGTGCTTACACCAAAAACATTCAGTACTTC.

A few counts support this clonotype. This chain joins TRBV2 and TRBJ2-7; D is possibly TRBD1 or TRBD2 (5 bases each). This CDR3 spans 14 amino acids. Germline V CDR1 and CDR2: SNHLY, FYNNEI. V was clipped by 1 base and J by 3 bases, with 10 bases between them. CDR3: CASSEEGPNYEQYF. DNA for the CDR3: TGTGCCAGCAGTGAAGAGGGACCAAACTACGAGCAGTACTTC.

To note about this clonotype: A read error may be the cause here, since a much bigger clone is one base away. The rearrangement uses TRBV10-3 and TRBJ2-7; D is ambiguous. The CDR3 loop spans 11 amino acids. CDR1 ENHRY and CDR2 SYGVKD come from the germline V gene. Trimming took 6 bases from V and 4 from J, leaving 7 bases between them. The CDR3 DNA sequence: TGTGCCATCAGGGAAGGATACGAGCAGTACTTC. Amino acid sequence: CAIREGYEQYF.